These T cell receptor beta chains were read from a single sample in a study of molecular identifiers for immune sequencing clone quantification. Via MiXCR, TCRdb re-called the PCR reads, giving one row per CDR3 protein. The data contain about 68,000 distinct CDR3 sequences, 18% of them seen just once; the ten biggest clones take up about 1.5%. Sequences were obtained from naive CD8+ T cells from blood, with Jurkat cell RNA spiked in. Receptors originate from a human donor in good health. Some libraries in this study had Jurkat cell RNA spiked in. CDR3s include the opening cysteine and the closing phenylalanine or tryptophan. The D gene is left open where the match is weak. Size values are once, few and many counts, or a class for expanded clones, and some rows have none.

d_call	clone_size	v_call	j_call	cdr3_length	cdr3_nt	cdr3_aa
NA	many	TRBV27	TRBJ1-1	16	TGTGCCAGCACCCTCACATTCGCGTCCGGGGAGGCTGAAGCTTTCTTT	CASTLTFASGEAEAFF
TRBD1	NA	TRBV19	TRBJ2-1	16	TGTGCCAGTAGTATGGAAGCCGGGACAGGGGTCAATGAGCAGTTCTTC	CASSMEAGTGVNEQFF
NA	NA	TRBV4-1	TRBJ1-1	15	TGCGCCAGCAGCCAAGCTCCAACCGAGAACACTGAAGCTTTCTTT	CASSQAPTENTEAFF
NA	many	TRBV30	TRBJ1-1	12	TGTGCCTGGAAGTGGGGGGACACTGAAGCTTTCTTT	CAWKWGDTEAFF
TRBD1	many	TRBV4-1	TRBJ2-2	15	TGCGCCAGCAGCTACACAGGGGGCAACACCGGGGAGCTGTTTTTT	CASSYTGGNTGELFF
NA	many	TRBV7-8	TRBJ2-1	15	TGTGCCAGCAGCTTAGGGCCTCTCATCGCATGGGAGCAGTTCTTC	CASSLGPLIAWEQFF
NA	few	TRBV12-3/TRBV12-4	TRBJ2-1	10	TGTGCCAGCAACAACAATGAGCAGTTCTTC	CASNNNEQFF
TRBD1	few	TRBV9	TRBJ2-1	15	TGTGCCAGCAGCGAACCCGGGACAGGGGACAATGAGCAGTTCTTC	CASSEPGTGDNEQFF
NA	many	TRBV30	TRBJ1-2	15	TGTGCCTGGAGCGCCGAGCCAGGGGTAGAAAATGGCTACACCTTC	CAWSAEPGVENGYTF
TRBD2	NA	TRBV11-2	TRBJ2-1	16	TGTGCCAGCAGCCCTACTTCTCCGGGACTAGTATTGGAGCAGTTCTTC	CASSPTSPGLVLEQFF
NA	many	TRBV9	TRBJ2-2	15	TGTGCCAGCAGCGCCCCAGACACATTATATGAAGAGCTGTTTTTT	CASSAPDTLYEELFF
NA	NA	TRBV29-1	TRBJ1-2	12	TGCAGCGCCGTGGGGATTGTCTATGGCTACACCTTC	CSAVGIVYGYTF
NA	few	TRBV30	TRBJ2-7	12	TGTGCCTGGAGCTCCCCCAACAACGAGCAGTACTTC	CAWSSPNNEQYF
NA	few	TRBV19	TRBJ2-1	14	TGTGCCAGTAAGTTAGCTGCGTTCGTAGCTGAGCAGTTCTTC	CASKLAAFVAEQFF
NA	many	TRBV7-6	TRBJ2-6	20	TGTGCCAGCAGCTTAGCACCGGGGTCCGCTCTTGGCTCTGGGGCCAACGTCCTGACTTTC	CASSLAPGSALGSGANVLTF
NA	NA	TRBV4-1	TRBJ1-2	13	TGCGCCAGCAGACACAGAGACGACTATGGCTACACCTTC	CASRHRDDYGYTF
TRBD2	few	TRBV27	TRBJ2-1	14	TGTGCCAGCAGTCTGGGACTAGCCAACAATGAGCAGTTCTTC	CASSLGLANNEQFF
TRBD2	many	TRBV6-7	TRBJ2-7	15	TGTGCCAGCAGCGGGACTAGCGGGCCGACCTACGAGCAGTACTTC	CASSGTSGPTYEQYF
NA	many	TRBV7-9	TRBJ1-1	11	TGTGCCAGCAGCGAAAAAAATGAAGCTTTCTTT	CASSEKNEAFF
NA	NA	TRBV12-3/TRBV12-4	TRBJ1-2	12	TGTGCCAGCACACCCGGGGGATATGGCTACACCTTC	CASTPGGYGYTF
NA	many	TRBV7-8	TRBJ2-5	17	TGTGCCAGCACCGAAAGTGCTGATAGCGGAAAAAAAGAGACCCAGTACTTC	CASTESADSGKKETQYF
TRBD1	many	TRBV28	TRBJ1-4	16	TGTGCCAGCAGTCCCTACCAGGGGGCGTTCGGAGAAAAACTGTTTTTT	CASSPYQGAFGEKLFF
NA	many	TRBV11-2	TRBJ1-1	13	TGTGCCAGCAGCTTATACGTGAACACTGAAGCTTTCTTT	CASSLYVNTEAFF
NA	many	TRBV7-8	TRBJ2-5	16	TGTGCCAGCAGCCCGCCAGTGGCGGGTAGTGGGGAGACCCAGTACTTC	CASSPPVAGSGETQYF
NA	many	TRBV28	TRBJ2-5	13	TGTGCCAGCAGTTTTTCGGGGCCAGAGACCCAGTACTTC	CASSFSGPETQYF
NA	many	TRBV7-8	TRBJ2-4	13	TGTGCCAGCAGCTTAGATAGCAAAAACATTCAGTACTTC	CASSLDSKNIQYF
TRBD2	many	TRBV30	TRBJ2-7	13	TGTGCCCTAGGACTAGCGGGAGATGGCGAGCAGTACTTC	CALGLAGDGEQYF
NA	many	TRBV7-6	TRBJ2-3	12	TGTGCCAGCAGCTTAGGCGAACCCCCGGGGTATTTT	CASSLGEPPGYF
NA	few	TRBV28	TRBJ2-2	15	TGTGCCCGGGACGATACCGATGATAACACCGGGGAGCTGTTTTTT	CARDDTDDNTGELFF
NA	NA	TRBV12-3/TRBV12-4	TRBJ2-2	14	TGTGCCAGCAGACTGGGAGAGGGCAGCGGGGAGCTGTTTTTT	CASRLGEGSGELFF
NA	many	TRBV4-2	TRBJ1-3	15	TGTGCCAGCAGCCAAGGGCGGCTCTCTGGAAACACCATATATTTT	CASSQGRLSGNTIYF